This passage covers 11 T cell receptor beta chains from one sample sequenced in a study of blood T cell repertoires in COVID-19. TCRdb's table, derived via immunoSEQ multiplex PCR, lists solely in-frame clones and lacks some. The sample consists of roughly 46,000 clones, over 80% of them appearing once. The sample consisted of peripheral blood. The receptors shown here come from a human donor with active COVID-19. The donor label of this sample is uncertain.

This clone was found once. The genes are TRBV11-1 and TRBJ2-3; TRBD2 matches at 10 bases. Trimming at V came to 5 bases and at J to 0 bases, leaving 5 bases not matched to a gene. The CDR3 spans 16 residues. CDR1 is SGHAT and CDR2 is FQDESV in the germline V gene (reference sequence). The CDR3 DNA is TGTGCCAGCAGCAAGCGACTAGCGGGTAGCACAGATACGCAGTATTTT. Residues: CASSKRLAGSTDTQYF.

J is TRBJ2-1 and V is TRBV7-2; TRBD1 is a possible D gene (5 bases). This CDR3 contains 14 residues. The V and J ends lost 5 bases and 3 bases respectively, with 11 bases between them. Germline V lookup: CDR1 SGHTA, CDR2 FQGNSA. The CDR3, as DNA: TGTGCCAGCAGCCCCGGCAGGGACTACAATGAGCAGTTCTTC. Translation gives CASSPGRDYNEQFF.

This chain links TRBV18 with TRBJ1-1; TRBD1 matches 7 bases. The CDR3 has 14 residues. The V segment lost 3 bases and the J segment 5 bases; nucleotides outside the gene matches: 6. Germline CDR1 KGHSH, CDR2 LQKENI. In DNA, the CDR3 is TGTGCCAGCTCACCCGAGACAGGGAGGACTGAAGCTTTCTTT. Amino acids: CASSPETGRTEAFF.

This clone was counted between two and nine times. V is TRBV11-2 and J is TRBJ1-2; D uncertain. V gave up 0 bases and J gave up 5 bases, with 4 bases separating them. The germline V gene encodes CDR1 SGHAT and CDR2 FQNNGV. The CDR3 extends over 12 amino acids. CDR3 nucleotide sequence: TGTGCCAGCAGCTTAGACGGTTATGGCTACACCTTC. It is translated as CASSLDGYGYTF.

This chain connects TRBV4-2 to TRBJ2-7, with TRBD2 as a possible D gene (5 bases). CDR1 is LGHNA, CDR2 YNFKEQ, per germline. V was clipped by 1 base and J by 2 bases, with 18 bases between them. The CDR3 runs to 17 residues. CDR3 coding DNA: TGTGCCAGCAGCCAAGCGTTTGGGTTCAGCGGAACCTACGAGCAGTACTTC. Amino acid sequence: CASSQAFGFSGTYEQYF.

This chain links TRBV5-6 with TRBJ2-7; 10 nucleotides match TRBD1. The V segment lost 1 base and the J segment 6 bases; nucleotides outside the gene matches: 16. This CDR3 has 18 residues. Germline values: CDR1 SGHDT, CDR2 YYEEEE. The chain's CDR3 is CASSLFVRRDRGYPEQYF. The CDR3 DNA sequence: TGTGCCAGCAGCTTGTTTGTTCGGAGGGACAGGGGTTATCCCGAGCAGTACTTC.

In its sample, this clone was seen once. The V call is TRBV6-5, the J call TRBJ2-7, with D possibly matching TRBD1 (5 bases). This CDR3 is built from 13 residues. Trimming stripped 2 bases from V and 5 bases from J, with 10 bases between. Germline V gene data show CDR1 as MNHEY and CDR2 as SVGAGI. The CDR3 here is CASSYQGRHEQYF. The CDR3 DNA is TGTGCCAGCAGTTACCAGGGCCGGCACGAGCAGTACTTC.

The DNA of the CDR3 is TGTGCCAGCAGTTCCCTAGCGGGTATAACCTACGAGCAGTACTTC. It specifies CASSSLAGITYEQYF. The genes are TRBV28 and TRBJ2-7; TRBD2 agrees at 8 bases. V gave up 4 bases and J gave up 2 bases; unmatched junction bases: 7. The CDR3 length is 15 residues. Per germline, CDR1 MDHEN and CDR2 SYDVKM.

This chain connects TRBV12-3 or TRBV12-4 to TRBJ1-1; D ambiguous. V was clipped by 2 bases and J by 8 bases, with 9 bases between them. The CDR3 covers 12 residues. The CDR3 protein is CASSLSSREAFF. The CDR3 coding sequence is TGTGCCAGCAGTTTATCGTCCCGGGAAGCTTTCTTT.

This chain connects TRBV28 to TRBJ2-7, with 7 positions matching TRBD2. V was clipped by 5 bases and J by 4 bases; unmatched bases: 14. Germline lookup yields CDR1 MDHEN and CDR2 SYDVKM. The CDR3 extends over 16 amino acids. CDR3 coding DNA: TGTGCCAGCAGTCCGCAGCGGGGCGGGAGTAGATACGAGCAGTACTTC. Amino acids: CASSPQRGGSRYEQYF.

The chain is built from TRBV27 and TRBJ1-6; 7 positions match TRBD1. The CDR3 contains 14 residues. From germline, CDR1 is MNHEY and CDR2 SMNVEV (reference sequence). V lost 3 bases to trimming and J lost 7 bases; unmatched junction nucleotides: 3. CDR3 loop: CASSLTGNNSPLHF. The DNA of the CDR3 is TGTGCCAGCAGTTTGACAGGGAACAATTCACCCCTCCACTTT.